A selection of T cell receptor beta chains follows, all from one sample in a study of blood T cell repertoires in COVID-19. Method: immunoSEQ multiplex PCR; TCRdb's copy keeps in-frame clones and lacks some. This table has 150,000 or so clones, roughly 83% appearing once. Sequenced input: PBMCs or T cells enriched from blood (not recorded which). These receptors were taken from a man aged 50-59 years who had recovered from COVID-19. The CDR3 runs from the conserved cysteine through the conserved F or W. The D gene is left open where the match is weak. Not every row has a clone size; where given, it reads once, few, many or a size class.

TRBJ2-7 TRBD1 TRBV6-5 - TGTGCCAGCAGTTACTCGAACAGGGGGCAGGGCGAGCAGTACTTC CASSYSNRGQGEQYF
TRBJ1-2 - TRBV30 - TGTGCCTGGAGTGATTGGCAGGGGTCGGGCTACACCTTC CAWSDWQGSGYTF
TRBJ2-7 TRBD1 TRBV7-8 - TGTGCCAGCAGCCCCGGGTCGGGGACAGACTATTACGAGCAGTACTTC CASSPGSGTDYYEQYF
TRBJ1-3 - TRBV9 few TGTGCCAGCAGCGTAGGGCCGTCCTCTGGAAACACCATATATTTT CASSVGPSSGNTIYF
TRBJ1-4 - TRBV5-1 - TGCGCCAGCAGCCAAACAGGGTGGGGTGAAAAACTGTTTTTT CASSQTGWGEKLFF
TRBJ2-5 TRBD2 TRBV6-1 - TGTGCCAGCAGTGGGAGGACTAGCGGGGGGCCGATCCAAGAGACCCAGTACTTC CASSGRTSGGPIQETQYF
TRBJ2-1 TRBD1 TRBV14 once TGTGCCAGCAGCCTCCCGGGACAGGGGGGAAATGAGCAGTTCTTC CASSLPGQGGNEQFF
TRBJ1-1 - TRBV29-1 few TGCAGCGTTGTTGAGCAGAACACTGAAGCTTTCTTT CSVVEQNTEAFF
TRBJ2-3 TRBD2 TRBV7-2 - TGTGCCAGCAGCTCGACTAGCGAGAACACAGATACGCAGTATTTT CASSSTSENTDTQYF
TRBJ2-3 - TRBV24-1 - TGTGCCACCAGCAGACATGGCACAGATACGCAGTATTTT CATSRHGTDTQYF
TRBJ2-7 - TRBV12-3/TRBV12-4 - TGTGCCAGCAGTTCCCCGGAGCAGTACTTC CASSSPEQYF
TRBJ2-7 TRBD1 TRBV7-2 - TGTGCCAGCAGCTTTGGACAGGGTCCCTACGAGCAGTACTTC CASSFGQGPYEQYF
TRBJ1-5 TRBD1 TRBV12-3/TRBV12-4 few TGTGCCAGCAGCCGGGACAGGGTTCAGCCCCAGCATTTT CASSRDRVQPQHF
TRBJ2-2 - TRBV12-3/TRBV12-4 - TGTGCCAGCAGACGCCAGAGGATCGGGGAGCTGTTTTTT CASRRQRIGELFF
TRBJ1-1 - TRBV5-1 - TGCGCCAGCAGGAGCACCCTTATGAACACTGAAGCTTTCTTT CASRSTLMNTEAFF
TRBJ2-1 - TRBV30 - TGTGCCTGGAGTGTACGGCTAGGCAGCAATGAGCAGTTCTTC CAWSVRLGSNEQFF
TRBJ2-1 TRBD2 TRBV5-5 - TGTGCCAGCAGCCCCGGGACTAGCAATGAGCAGTTCTTC CASSPGTSNEQFF
TRBJ2-2 TRBD1 TRBV2 - TGTGCCAGCGGACAGGGGGTCACCGGGGAGCTGTTTTTT CASGQGVTGELFF
TRBJ1-6 TRBD1 TRBV28 once TGTGCCAGCGGGACAGGATCCTCCTATAATTCACCCCTCCACTTT CASGTGSSYNSPLHF
TRBJ2-3 TRBD2 TRBV11-3 once TGTGCCAGCAGCTTTGGGAGGGGAGATACGCAGTATTTT CASSFGRGDTQYF
TRBJ2-5 - TRBV19 - TGTGCCAGTATGAAAGGGAGTAGTTGGGGAGAGACCCAGTACTTC CASMKGSSWGETQYF
TRBJ2-7 TRBD1 TRBV5-1 - TGCGCCAGCAGCTTAGGGACAGGGGGATACGAGCAGTACTTC CASSLGTGGYEQYF
TRBJ2-4 TRBD1 TRBV6-5 - TGTGCCAGCAGACCGGGGGACAGGGTAACGAACATTCAGTACTTC CASRPGDRVTNIQYF
TRBJ2-7 - TRBV11-1 - TGTGCCAGCAGCCCGGGACAAGCCTACGAGCAGTACTTC CASSPGQAYEQYF
TRBJ1-6 - TRBV18 once TGTGCCAGCTCAATCTGGGCAAGACCTTATAATTCACCCCTCCACTTT CASSIWARPYNSPLHF
TRBJ1-6 - TRBV14 once TGTGCCAGCAGCCCCCGGGGGGTCGGTTCACCCCTCCACTTT CASSPRGVGSPLHF
TRBJ2-7 - TRBV15 few TGTGCCACCAGCAAGGCTCGGGCAGGGACCTACGAGCAGTACTTC CATSKARAGTYEQYF
TRBJ2-3 - TRBV5-4 once TGTGCCAGCAGCTCACAGCTAATCACAGATACGCAGTATTTT CASSSQLITDTQYF
TRBJ2-5 - TRBV7-2 - TGTGCCAGCAGCCTATACCAAGAGACCCAGTACTTC CASSLYQETQYF
TRBJ2-4 - TRBV9 - TGTGCCAGCAGCCAGGGGAATATAGCCAAAAACATTCAGTACTTC CASSQGNIAKNIQYF
TRBJ1-1 - TRBV4-3 - TGCGCCAGCAGCCAAGATGGGAGAGGAGCTGAAGCTTTCTTT CASSQDGRGAEAFF
TRBJ2-7 TRBD2 TRBV2 - TGTGCCAGCAGTTGGACTAGCGGGGGATCCTACGAGCAGTACTTC CASSWTSGGSYEQYF
TRBJ2-5 TRBD2 TRBV7-3 - TGTGCCAGCAGCCCGCAACTAGCGGGGGGGCGAGAGACCCAGTACTTC CASSPQLAGGRETQYF
TRBJ1-1 - TRBV18 - TGTGCCAGCTCACCGTCTTCTGCCTACGAAGCTTTCTTT CASSPSSAYEAFF
TRBJ2-5 - TRBV6-2/TRBV6-3 - TGTGCCAGCAGTTACCCGCCCGGAGAGACCCAGTACTTC CASSYPPGETQYF
TRBJ2-1 TRBD2 TRBV9 - TGTGCCAGCAGCGTAAGGACGGGGGGGCCCGATGAGCAGTTCTTC CASSVRTGGPDEQFF
TRBJ1-6 - TRBV9 - TGTGCCAGCAGCGTCGGAGGGTCGTCACCCCTCCACTTT CASSVGGSSPLHF
TRBJ1-2 - TRBV6-5 - TGTGCCAGCAGTTACTCGGCAGGGGTGGCTCATGGCTACACCTTC CASSYSAGVAHGYTF
TRBJ1-1 - TRBV21-1 - TGTGCCAGCAGCGCCGGACAGGGAGACACTGAAGCTTTCTTT CASSAGQGDTEAFF
TRBJ1-5 - TRBV12-5 - TGTGCTAGTGGTTCTTCAGTCAATCAGCCCCAGCATTTT CASGSSVNQPQHF
TRBJ1-1 - TRBV29-1 - TGCAGCGTTGAAAGTCGACTCGGAATGAACACTGAAGCTTTCTTT CSVESRLGMNTEAFF
TRBJ1-5 - TRBV24-1 - TGTGCCACCAGTGGTACAGAAAGCAATCAGCCCCAGCATTTT CATSGTESNQPQHF
TRBJ2-5 - TRBV5-1 - TGCGCCAGCAGCTTGGCACAGGTTGGAAGGCGAGAGACCCAGTACTTC CASSLAQVGRRETQYF
TRBJ2-1 - TRBV18 - TGTGCCAGCTCACCACCGGGCAGGGCCCATGAGCAGTTCTTC CASSPPGRAHEQFF
TRBJ2-5 - TRBV6-5 - TGTGCCAGCACCCTTTCGGGGGACGCGGAGACCCAGTACTTC CASTLSGDAETQYF
TRBJ2-7 TRBD2 TRBV7-2 once TGTGCCAGCAGCTCCGGGACTAGCGGGGGCTTCTACGAGCAGTACTTC CASSSGTSGGFYEQYF
TRBJ1-5 TRBD1 TRBV18 few TGTGCCAGCTCACGGACAGGGGGTAATCAGCCCCAGCATTTT CASSRTGGNQPQHF
TRBJ1-5 - TRBV4-2 - TGTGCCAGCAGCCAAGAAGAGGAATCCAATCAGCCCCAGCATTTT CASSQEEESNQPQHF
TRBJ1-1 TRBD1 TRBV6-5 - TGTGCCAGCAGTCCCACAGGGGGGAACACTGAAGCTTTCTTT CASSPTGGNTEAFF
TRBJ2-1 - TRBV11-2 - TGTGCCAGCAGCTTCCCAGGGGTCAATGAGCAGTTCTTC CASSFPGVNEQFF
TRBJ2-1 - TRBV9 - TGTGCCAGCAGCGTAGTTGGGCAGAACAATGAGCAGTTCTTC CASSVVGQNNEQFF
TRBJ2-7 TRBD1 TRBV28 - TGTGCCAGCAGCTCCGGACAGGCGGACGAGCAGTACTTC CASSSGQADEQYF
TRBJ1-3 - TRBV9 once TGTGCCAGCAGCCCACACCCACAGGGTTCGGGAAACACCATATATTTT CASSPHPQGSGNTIYF